This paragraph reports one TCR beta chain. The study reverse transcribed the entire isolated RNA, so it sequenced expressed TCRB transcripts. Data came from immunoSEQ multiplex PCR; TCRdb stores just in-frame clones and leaves some out. The sample contains 310,000 or so clones, approximately 10% of which appear only once. V shed 2 bases and J shed 0 bases, with 11 bases lying between them. Germline assignment: CDR1 MNHNY and CDR2 SVGAGI (reference sequence). The CDR3 loop spans 16 amino acids. This sample was included in a study of beta chain features in type 1 diabetes. The chain combines TRBV6-6 with TRBJ1-5; D is possibly TRBD1 (6 bases). This clonotype was sampled from a woman in her thirties in good health. Sequences were obtained from naive CD4+ T cells from blood. The CDR3 DNA sequence: TGTGCCAGCAGTTACGCGACAGGAACTAGCAATCAGCCCCAGCATTTT. Translation gives CASSYATGTSNQPQHF.